This T cell receptor (beta chain) originates from a study of shared clonotypes between healthy human individuals (dated by TCRdb to 2019 to 2021). About the full investigation: The cohort included three men and a couple of women between 18 and 49 years of age. Per donor, three plates each were used for CD4 naive and CD4 memory, two for CD8 naive, and one for CD8 memory. Between about 0.8 and 9.5 billion PBMCs per donor were obtained by leukapheresis. To increase sequencing depth and limit assay-specific biases, TCR repertoire library preparation and sequencing were carried out by different laboratories using diverse techniques. To estimate repertoire size and how much clonotypes are shared between individuals, the study performed deep sequencing of blood TCR repertoires from a few healthy adults.

This clone was seen once. The target of this receptor is not known. Base qualities were left out, and no much larger clone turns up one base away. TCR CDR3 regions were amplified from genomic DNA by multiplex PCR using the deep immunoSEQ assay. Extracted genomic DNA from each cell subset was distributed evenly across all wells of several immunoSEQ 96-well plates, and each plate was treated as a replicate. For sorted subsets, roughly 200 ng of genomic DNA, equivalent to some 30,000 T cell genomes, went into each replicate PCR. Purified libraries were measured with a Qubit 3.0 fluorometer, size-checked on a Bioanalyzer 2100, and measured again with the KAPA Library Quantification kit. Every immunoSEQ 96-well plate was sequenced on a dedicated single-read 150-cycle Illumina NextSeq 550 flow cell. Processing in the source paper ran as follows. Because only junctional sequences without quality scores were contained in the immunoSEQ output, filtering matching that applied to full-length reads could not be performed. Sequences were annotated with PyIR, a Python wrapper for IgBLAST v1.9, using IMGT germline references to assign V/J genes and CDR3. Reads were removed for weak V/J assignments (E-value above 1e-6), missing CDR3, stop codons, out-of-frame junctions, or ambiguous translated residues. V3J clonotypes were defined as sequences sharing the same inferred V gene, J gene, and CDR3 amino acid sequence. The percentage overlap between two repertoires was calculated by dividing the number of shared unique clonotypes by the size of the smaller repertoire. Three approaches were used to assess repertoire richness: RTK rarefaction, the Chao1 estimator, and Recon v2.1 estimates of unobserved clonotypes. For all TCRbeta clonotypes obtained by the gDNA method from a handful of donors, generation probabilities were computed with OLGA. TCRdb took over this immuneACCESS table, retaining in-frame rearrangements with V and J assigned. Such tables are incomplete; in checked studies, under half of the missing clones stem from an unresolved V gene, and the remainder is unexplained. V, J and clone size were drawn from that table, and D and trimming were deduced from the DNA. Here the sample has fewer than 3 million clones; approximately 90% occur a single time. The ten biggest clones cover around 0.38% of the sample.

Beyond this particular receptor, the publication reports: Pairwise subsampling indicated that sequencing depth was expected to affect the degree of clonotype sharing among donors. Naive subsets generally had larger estimated clonotype richness than memory subsets did. Across a few donors, approximately 4.6% of naive CD4, roughly 3.8% of naive CD8, roughly 2.2% of memory CD4, and approximately 0.42% of memory CD8 clonotypes were shared. Because the study included only a small number of donors, the genetic and exposure-history diversity represented was limited. Compared with non-shared clonotypes, the clonotypes found in all four sorted-subset donors had higher generation probabilities. Only blood was sampled, and tissue TCR repertoires likely differ from those in blood. Even with the large sequencing depth, rarefaction of the sorted-subset datasets indicated that sequencing was incomplete.

For CDR1 and CDR2, the germline V gene (reference sequence) lists SEHNR and FQNEAQ. The junction shows trimming of 1 base on V and 0 bases on J, plus 14 bases between the germline ends. Taken from cysteine to phenylalanine, the CDR3 has 17 residues. Only CDR3 DNA is held: 51 bases, read in frame from base 1. Donors were healthy HIV-negative adults with no recently reported acute infections or vaccinations. Every donor was a Caucasian adult living in Nashville, Tennessee, USA. CD4+ T cells were enriched through magnetic negative selection, after which naive cells were positively selected on CD45RA and the remaining negative fraction served as the memory subset. Blood was collected by leukapheresis, and PBMCs were isolated by Ficoll-Histopaque density gradient centrifugation and then cryopreserved in liquid nitrogen vapor phase. Analytical flow cytometry was used to check the purity and quantity of every magnetically sorted T cell population. Genomic DNA was isolated from every sorted fraction and measured by UV absorbance on a Nanodrop 2000c.

The source material was naive CD4+ T cells from PBMCs. In the paper's terms, the cell subset or site label means: CD45RA+ positively selected. This clonotype was obtained from a young man in good health. Some clones in this sample may be carry-over from other donors' samples. The chain was built from TRBV7-9 and TRBJ2-3; TRBD1 is perhaps the D gene, given 5 matching bases. The sequenced DNA: TGTGCCAGCAGCTTAGGTGTTCTGGGGCCCAGCACAGATACGCAGTATTTT. Its translation is CASSLGVLGPSTDTQYF.